This TCR beta chain was obtained from a study of identical twins. Study conclusions and caveats: Where beta out-of-frame sequences were concerned, excess twin sharing was weaker.

TCRdb re-derived calls from the 5' RACE reads in MiXCR, one entry per CDR3 protein. The data show 500,000 to 650,000 distinct CDR3 sequences, with 7% to 7.5% seen just once and 1.6% held by the top ten. The sample holds a few counts of this clonotype. The antigen remains unidentified. Trimming cost V 6 bases and J 4 bases; bases outside gene matches: 5. There are 15 residues in the CDR3. Germline V lookup: CDR1 SGHRS, CDR2 YFSETQ. The same data also went into a second study, on yellow fever vaccine responses in identical twins.

The receptor comes from a woman aged 18-30 years in good health. The rearrangement links TRBV5-1 to TRBJ2-1; 12 bases are a match to TRBD1. Sequencing was carried out using PBMCs. The CDR3 bases are TGCGCCAGCACCGGGGGACAGGGGGCTTACAATGAGCAGTTCTTC. It translates to CASTGGQGAYNEQFF. The complete variable domain, with remaining parts taken from reference TRBV5-1 and TRBJ2-1, reads KAGVTQTPRYLIKTRGQQVTLSCSPISGHRSVSWYQQTPGQGLQFLFEYFSETQRNKGNFPGRFSGRQFSNSRSEMNVSTLELGDSALYLCASTGGQGAYNEQFFGPGTRLTVL.